This T cell receptor (beta chain) was obtained from a study of shared clonotypes between healthy human individuals. General study points: Clonotypes that were shared across a few donors made up around 4.6% of naive CD4 clonotypes.

Remarks on this clone: Its target is not known.

The table came from immunoSEQ multiplex PCR; TCRdb's copy has only in-frame clones and leaves some out. The sample has millions of clones, approximately 92% seen once. Germline-derived CDR1 and CDR2 are SGHTS and YDEGEE. This CDR3 has 16 residues. V was shortened by 2 bases and J by 0 bases, with 12 bases between the two germline ends. The chain carries TRBV5-8 and TRBJ2-1; D not resolved. Sequences were obtained from naive CD4+ T cells sorted from blood. Subset indicated: CD45RA+ positively selected. The clonotype originates from a man aged 18 to 35 in good health. The DNA of the CDR3 is TGTGCCAGCAGCTTACGATCTACCCTCTCCTACAATGAGCAGTTCTTC. Amino acid sequence: CASSLRSTLSYNEQFF.